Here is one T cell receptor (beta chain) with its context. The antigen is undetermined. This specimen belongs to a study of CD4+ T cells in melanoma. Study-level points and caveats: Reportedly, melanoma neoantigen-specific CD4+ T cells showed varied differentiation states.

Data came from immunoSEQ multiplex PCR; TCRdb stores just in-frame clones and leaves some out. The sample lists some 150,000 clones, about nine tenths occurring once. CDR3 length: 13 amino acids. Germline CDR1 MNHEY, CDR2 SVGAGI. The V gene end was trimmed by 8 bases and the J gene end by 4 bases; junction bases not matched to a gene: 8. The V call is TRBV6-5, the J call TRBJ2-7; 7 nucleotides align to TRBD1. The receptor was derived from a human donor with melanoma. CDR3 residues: CASGLTGSYEQYF. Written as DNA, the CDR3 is TGTGCCAGCGGGCTGACAGGGAGTTACGAGCAGTACTTC.